A selection of T cell receptor beta chains follows, all from one sample in a study of cytomegalovirus exposure and HLA in healthy donors. Data came from immunoSEQ multiplex PCR; TCRdb stores just in-frame clones and leaves some out. The record lists tens of thousands of clones, of which the ten most abundant hold less than 2%. Material: PBMCs. These receptors were collected from a woman under 40 in good health and CMV-seronegative. Each CDR3 is given with its conserved first and last residue. The D gene is left open where the match is weak.

j_call v_call d_call cdr3_aa cdr3_nt
TRBJ2-7 TRBV4-1 TRBD1 CASSLRDRVDEQYF TGCGCCAGCAGCCTCCGGGACAGGGTGGACGAGCAGTACTTC
TRBJ1-5 TRBV27 - CASSLFKGVGQPQHF TGTGCCAGCAGCCTCTTTAAAGGGGTCGGGCAGCCCCAGCATTTT
TRBJ2-7 TRBV28 - CASSAGTPISPRYEQYF TGTGCCAGCAGCGCCGGGACACCTATATCCCCTCGTTACGAGCAGTACTTC
TRBJ1-1 TRBV9 TRBD1 CASSVVGTGNTEAFF TGTGCCAGCAGCGTAGTGGGGACAGGGAACACTGAAGCTTTCTTT
TRBJ2-5 TRBV5-1 - CASSLVGGETQYF TGCGCCAGCAGCTTGGTAGGGGGAGAGACCCAGTACTTC
TRBJ1-2 TRBV19 - CASFGGLLTDGYTF TGTGCCAGTTTTGGTGGTCTTCTGACTGATGGCTACACCTTC
TRBJ1-2 TRBV10-3 - CAIRPNGGIEGYTF TGTGCCATCAGACCCAATGGGGGGATAGAGGGCTACACCTTC
TRBJ2-7 TRBV18 TRBD2 CASSPGLGSGRGPYEQYF TGTGCCAGCTCACCAGGATTAGGGAGCGGGAGAGGCCCCTACGAGCAGTACTTC
TRBJ2-1 TRBV18 TRBD2 CASSSTSGGYNEQFF TGTGCCAGCTCCTCGACTAGCGGGGGGTACAATGAGCAGTTCTTC
TRBJ1-5 TRBV27 TRBD1 CASSLGTDNQPQHF TGTGCCAGCAGTTTGGGGACAGACAATCAGCCCCAGCATTTT
TRBJ2-1 TRBV10-3 - CAIRSRDSNNEQFF TGTGCCATCAGGTCCCGGGACTCTAACAATGAGCAGTTCTTC
TRBJ2-7 TRBV7-7 TRBD1 CASSLGTGSYEQYF TGTGCTAGCAGCTTAGGGACAGGGTCCTACGAGCAGTACTTC
TRBJ2-7 TRBV19 - CASSRWGDAMGEQYF TGTGCCAGTAGTCGCTGGGGGGACGCAATGGGGGAGCAGTACTTC
TRBJ1-5 TRBV5-8 - CASRGGGQPQHF TGTGCCAGCAGGGGAGGCGGCCAGCCCCAGCATTTT
TRBJ2-1 TRBV9 TRBD2 CASSQGLAGKGEQFF TGTGCCAGCAGCCAGGGACTAGCGGGAAAGGGTGAGCAGTTCTTC
TRBJ2-7 TRBV5-1 TRBD2 CASSYPGTRRYEQYF TGCGCCAGCAGTTACCCCGGGACTAGACGCTACGAGCAGTACTTC
TRBJ2-7 TRBV23-1 TRBD1 CASSLAPPDRGTSYEQYF TGCGCCAGCAGTCTTGCACCCCCGGACAGGGGCACTTCCTACGAGCAGTACTTC
TRBJ1-6 TRBV7-9 - CASRTGSFTKDSPLHF TGTGCCAGCAGAACAGGGAGCTTCACTAAGGATTCACCCCTCCACTTT
TRBJ1-2 TRBV4-3 TRBD1 CASSQEGPGGSYGYTF TGCGCCAGCAGCCAAGAGGGGCCAGGGGGCTCCTATGGCTACACCTTC
TRBJ2-1 TRBV6-5 TRBD2 CASSYGGRRVNEQFF TGTGCCAGCAGTTACGGCGGGAGGAGGGTGAATGAGCAGTTCTTC
TRBJ2-5 TRBV7-9 TRBD1 CASSSTGTGAQETQYF TGTGCCAGCAGCTCGACCGGGACAGGGGCGCAAGAGACCCAGTACTTC
TRBJ2-5 TRBV7-8 - CASSSQTSTRETQYF TGTGCCAGCAGCTCGCAGACATCCACCCGAGAGACCCAGTACTTC
TRBJ1-5 TRBV20-1 TRBD1 CSARETGGKHF TGCAGTGCTAGAGAGACAGGGGGAAAGCATTTT
TRBJ1-2 TRBV2 TRBD1 CASSARGGYTF TGTGCCAGCAGTGCCAGGGGGGGCTACACCTTC
TRBJ1-4 TRBV28 - CASLGQTEKLFF TGTGCCAGCCTTGGGCAGACTGAAAAACTGTTTTTT
TRBJ2-7 TRBV27 TRBD2 CASSRHSGSGPYEQYF TGTGCCAGCAGTAGACATAGCGGGAGCGGCCCCTACGAGCAGTACTTC
TRBJ1-4 TRBV9 - CASSPLSAEKLFF TGTGCCAGCAGCCCATTGAGCGCCGAAAAACTGTTTTTT
TRBJ2-4 TRBV4-2 - CASSQENGNIQYF TGTGCCAGCAGCCAAGAAAACGGGAACATTCAGTACTTC
TRBJ1-2 TRBV27 TRBD1 CASSLFGDREDGYTF TGTGCCAGCAGTTTATTCGGGGACAGGGAGGATGGCTACACCTTC
TRBJ2-5 TRBV29-1 - CSVGQIYYQETQYF TGCAGCGTAGGACAGATTTATTACCAAGAGACCCAGTACTTC
TRBJ2-2 TRBV28 - CASSQPGHTNTGELFF TGTGCCAGCAGCCAACCGGGACACACAAACACCGGGGAGCTGTTTTTT
TRBJ1-5 TRBV6-5 - CASSYSKRGQPQHF TGTGCCAGCAGTTACTCGAAGAGAGGTCAGCCCCAGCATTTT
TRBJ1-5 TRBV4-3 - CASSQALTGPNQPQHF TGCGCCAGCAGCCAAGCTTTGACAGGACCCAATCAGCCCCAGCATTTT
TRBJ2-3 TRBV6-5 TRBD2 CASSYSRTSGRDTQYF TGTGCCAGCAGTTACTCGAGGACTAGCGGGAGGGATACGCAGTATTTT
TRBJ1-2 TRBV5-1 - CASSLSWPGDGYTF TGCGCCAGCAGCTTGTCGTGGCCGGGGGATGGCTACACCTTC
TRBJ1-2 TRBV30 TRBD1 CAWARDRNYGYTF TGTGCCTGGGCCCGGGACAGAAACTATGGCTACACCTTC
TRBJ1-3 TRBV18 - CASSLLQTSGNTIYF TGTGCCAGCTCACTCCTACAGACCTCTGGAAACACCATATATTTT
TRBJ2-7 TRBV30 TRBD2 CARASGISYEQYF TGTGCCCGAGCTAGCGGGATTTCCTACGAGCAGTACTTC
TRBJ1-1 TRBV4-3 - CASSQEGQNTEAFF TGCGCCAGCAGCCAAGAGGGGCAGAACACTGAAGCTTTCTTT
TRBJ1-2 TRBV4-1 - CASSQEVPDIASYTF TGCGCCAGCAGCCAAGAGGTTCCGGACATAGCCTCCTACACCTTC
TRBJ2-2 TRBV4-3 TRBD1 CASSQDWSRQGALNTGELFF TGCGCCAGCAGCCAAGATTGGTCTCGGCAGGGGGCCCTGAACACCGGGGAGCTGTTTTTT
TRBJ1-2 TRBV30 TRBD1 CAWSVQGSYGYTF TGTGCCTGGAGTGTACAGGGGAGTTATGGCTACACCTTC
TRBJ2-5 TRBV7-7 TRBD2 CASSLTPGGTQYF TGTGCTAGCAGCTTAACCCCGGGGGGGACCCAGTACTTC
TRBJ2-7 TRBV14 TRBD2 CASSRHQVAGGLAGVGQYF TGTGCCAGCAGCCGTCATCAGGTCGCCGGGGGACTAGCGGGAGTCGGACAGTACTTC
TRBJ2-7 TRBV30 - CAWTGVSEQYF TGTGCCTGGACAGGGGTTTCGGAGCAGTACTTC
TRBJ2-7 TRBV7-9 TRBD1 CASSHRDRGYEQYF TGTGCCAGCAGCCACCGGGACAGGGGGTACGAGCAGTACTTC
TRBJ2-1 TRBV15 TRBD1 CATSSQGVVNEQFF TGTGCCACCAGCAGTCAGGGGGTTGTGAATGAGCAGTTCTTC
TRBJ1-2 TRBV5-1 TRBD1 CASSLGTGGYGYTF TGCGCCAGCAGCTTGGGGACAGGGGGCTATGGCTACACCTTC
TRBJ1-2 TRBV4-2 - CASSQEGRTYNYGYTF TGTGCCAGCAGCCAGGAGGGGAGAACTTATAACTATGGCTACACCTTC
TRBJ1-5 TRBV30 TRBD1 CAWSFRDRRNQPQHF TGTGCCTGGAGCTTCCGGGACAGAAGAAATCAGCCCCAGCATTTT
TRBJ2-7 TRBV30 - CAWAPQRSSYEQYF TGTGCCTGGGCCCCCCAGCGGAGCTCCTACGAGCAGTACTTC
TRBJ2-4 TRBV6-5 - CASSSRLNIQYF TGTGCCAGCAGTAGTAGACTAAACATTCAGTACTTC
TRBJ1-2 TRBV30 - CACQIYGYTF TGTGCCTGTCAAATCTATGGCTACACCTTC
TRBJ2-3 TRBV18 TRBD2 CASSPWREDRGTDTQYF TGTGCCAGCTCACCTTGGCGGGAGGACCGGGGCACAGATACGCAGTATTTT
TRBJ2-2 TRBV6-5 - CASSYSGGGSGELFF TGTGCCAGCAGTTACTCTGGCGGTGGAAGCGGGGAGCTGTTTTTT
TRBJ1-4 TRBV6-5 - CASRESLPNEKLFF TGTGCCAGCAGAGAGTCGCTTCCTAATGAAAAACTGTTTTTT